This T cell receptor beta chain was sequenced in a study of cytomegalovirus exposure and HLA in healthy donors. Study-level background: An analysis done earlier identified 120 million or so unique TCR beta sequences from about 179 million T cells.

Primers included in the PCR were 60 Vbeta and 13 Jbeta primers. Authors' data handling: In a later analysis, some 80 million unique TCR beta chains included roughly 11 million shared by two or more donors. Sequencing was performed with immunoSEQ multiplex PCR; in TCRdb, only in-frame clones are kept and a portion is missing. V, J and clone size are those of that table, while D and trimming were read from the DNA. The table includes some 100,000 clones, approximately 70% detected once. The CDR3 has 16 residues. V was trimmed by 1 base and J by 6 bases, leaving 19 bases between them. CDR1 and CDR2 (germline): MGHRA, YSYEKL. General study points: CMV antigen specificity of a few CMV-associated chains was confirmed in vitro.

A word on this clone: Its antigen is not identified.

Sequences were obtained from PBMCs. The rearrangement links TRBV4-1 to TRBJ2-7; a weak D match, TRBD1 (7 bases). This TCR was sampled from a woman in her late teens or twenties in good health and CMV-seropositive. CDR3 residues: CASSQGRGQVKGEQYF. The CDR3 coding sequence is TGCGCCAGCAGCCAAGGGAGGGGGCAGGTAAAAGGCGAGCAGTACTTC.